Each of the 7 T cell receptor beta chains below was sequenced from the same sample in a study of CD8+ T cells in alopecia areata. Sequencing used cDNA as its template, made by extracting RNA and reverse transcribing it. Generated by immunoSEQ multiplex PCR, the TCRdb table keeps only in-frame clones and is missing some. Seen here are some 200,000 clones, 60% observed once, and the top ten hold roughly 3.3%. Stated treatment: oral pan-JAK inhibitor, 5-10 mg twice daily. The sample here was CD4+ T cells sorted from blood, taken at week 4, from a patient treated with tofacitinib. The receptors derive from a human donor with alopecia areata.

The chain links TRBV2 to TRBJ1-5; 8 nucleotides agree with TRBD1. The CDR3 covers 14 residues. Germline CDR1 is SNHLY and CDR2 is FYNNEI. Unmatched junction bases numbered 8, after V lost 7 bases and J lost 6 bases. CDR3 amino acids: CASMLQGEIQPQHF. The CDR3 bases are TGTGCCAGCATGCTACAGGGGGAAATTCAGCCCCAGCATTTT.

The chain combines TRBV6-5 with TRBJ1-2, with 7 nucleotides matching TRBD1. CDR3 length: 13 amino acids. The J segment lost 5 bases and the V segment lost 5 bases, leaving 5 bases of the junction unmatched. The germline V gene encodes CDR1 MNHEY and CDR2 SVGAGI. This CDR3 is CASSTRQGYGYTF. CDR3 DNA sequence: TGTGCCAGCAGTACCCGACAGGGATATGGCTACACCTTC.

The rearrangement joins TRBV4-1 to TRBJ1-2, with 7 bases lining up with TRBD1. Germline V CDR1 and CDR2: MGHRA, YSYEKL. This CDR3 has 13 amino acids. With 2 bases clipped from V and 8 bases from J, the junction kept 5 bases outside the gene matches. The CDR3 reads CASSQQTGIGYTF. The CDR3 coding sequence is TGCGCCAGCAGCCAACAGACAGGGATAGGCTACACCTTC.

This clone appeared once. The J gene is TRBJ1-3, the V gene TRBV30; unclear D gene. The V end was cut by 1 base, the J end by 4 bases, with 8 bases between. This CDR3 has 13 amino acids. Germline lookup yields CDR1 GTSNPN and CDR2 SVGIG (reference sequence). CDR3 region: CAWSGSWGNTIYF. For the CDR3, the DNA is TGTGCCTGGAGTGGAAGTTGGGGAAACACCATATATTTT.

CDR3 residues: CASSLVGSYTDTQYF. DNA of the CDR3: TGTGCCAGCAGTTTGGTCGGGTCATACACAGATACGCAGTATTTT. The chain employs TRBV27 and TRBJ2-3, with D unclear. Trimming took 3 bases from V and 2 from J, leaving 12 bases between them. Germline lookup yields CDR1 MNHEY and CDR2 SMNVEV (reference sequence). This CDR3 has 15 residues.

The chain couples TRBV30 to TRBJ1-2; D uncertain. Germline CDR1 is GTSNPN and CDR2 is SVGIG (reference sequence). V gave up 3 bases and J gave up 3 bases, with 17 bases separating them. The CDR3 covers 15 residues. The CDR3 is CAWRLRSPGDYGYTF. DNA for the CDR3: TGTGCCTGGAGGCTACGGTCACCTGGGGACTATGGCTACACCTTC. Looking up the rest from reference TRBV30 and TRBJ1-2 gives the full variable domain: SQTIHQWPATLVQPVGSPLSLECTVEGTSNPNLYWYRQAAGRGLQLLFYSVGIGQISSEVPQNLSASRPQDRQFILSSKKLLLSDSGFYLCAWRLRSPGDYGYTFGSGTRLTVV.

The chain couples TRBV29-1 to TRBJ2-7, with D maybe TRBD2 (6 bases). Trimming stripped 0 bases from V and 0 bases from J, with 9 bases between. Germline V lookup: CDR1 SQVTM, CDR2 ANQGSEA. This CDR3 is 14 amino acids long. The CDR3 DNA sequence: TGCAGCGTTGAAGAAGGAGGGAGCTCCTACGAGCAGTACTTC. This sequence encodes CSVEEGGSSYEQYF.